This TCR beta chain was found in a study of shared clonotypes between healthy human individuals. The CDR3 consists of 15 residues. Per the germline V gene, CDR1 is GTSNPN and CDR2 is SVGIG (reference sequence). Trimming removed 3 bases from V and 2 bases from J, with 11 bases in between. The donor population consisted of healthy HIV-negative adults with no recent acute infections or vaccinations. The method was immunoSEQ multiplex PCR; TCRdb's version includes in-frame clones alone and lacks a portion of them. In the table there are approximately 2.5 million clones, more than 90% of which are singletons. This clone was counted a few times.

The specimen sequenced was naive CD4+ T cells sorted from blood. Subset reported: CD45RA+ positively selected. The sequence was obtained from a man between 18 and 35 years old in good health. This chain links TRBV30 with TRBJ1-6; D might be TRBD1 (5 bases). CDR3 sequence reads: CAWSLQETYNSPLHF. The CDR3 DNA follows: TGTGCCTGGAGCCTACAGGAAACCTATAATTCACCCCTCCACTTT.